This is a list of T cell receptor beta chains from one sample in a study of T cells in Graves' hyperthyroidism and ophthalmopathy. TCRdb redid the calling of the multiplex PCR reads with MiXCR, one entry per CDR3 protein. The repertoire holds approximately 590,000 distinct CDR3 sequences, roughly 14% seen once, with less than 9.5% in the top ten. Specimen: blood. Receptor source: a woman in her 30s with Graves' hyperthyroidism. Both conserved end residues are part of each CDR3. Each record gives: J gene, D gene, V gene, clone size, CDR3 DNA, CDR3 protein. The D gene is left open where the match is weak. Only part of the rows carry a size: once, few, many, or a class if the clone is expanded.

>TRBJ2-7|-|TRBV6-2/TRBV6-3|many
TGTGCCACATCGAGGAGGAACTCCTACGAGCAGTACTTC
CATSRRNSYEQYF
>TRBJ2-3|-|TRBV12-3/TRBV12-4|many
TGTGCCAGCAGTTTGGATTCAGGACGTAGCACAGATACGCAGTATTTT
CASSLDSGRSTDTQYF
>TRBJ2-5|-|TRBV19|-
TGTGCCAGTAGTCGCCTTAGAGGGGGACAAGAGACCCAGTACTTC
CASSRLRGGQETQYF
>TRBJ1-3|-|TRBV14|-
TGTGCCAGCAGCCAAGTGGGCACCTCTGGAAACACCATATATTTT
CASSQVGTSGNTIYF
>TRBJ2-3|-|TRBV12-3/TRBV12-4|-
TGTGCCAGCAGTTTAGCCGGGGCCAGTAGCACAGATACGCAGTATTTT
CASSLAGASSTDTQYF
>TRBJ2-2|-|TRBV12-3/TRBV12-4|many
TGTGCCAGTAACAGGGCCGGGGAGCTGTTTTTT
CASNRAGELFF
>TRBJ1-1|-|TRBV12-5|-
TGTGCTAGTGGTTTGCAGGGGACCGCGATGAACACTGAAGCTTTCTTT
CASGLQGTAMNTEAFF
>TRBJ1-5|-|TRBV27|-
TGTGCCAGCAGTTTCCTTGGGGCGGATGATCAGCCCCAGCATTTT
CASSFLGADDQPQHF
>TRBJ2-5|TRBD2|TRBV4-1|many
TGCGCCAGCAGCCAAGATATAGCGGGCGACTTCCAAGAGACCCAGTACTTC
CASSQDIAGDFQETQYF
>TRBJ2-7|-|TRBV6-1|-
TGTGCCAGCAGTGAAGATGCGCGGGCGATGAGCGAGCAGTACTTC
CASSEDARAMSEQYF
>TRBJ1-2|-|TRBV7-9|many
TGTGCCAGCAGCTTATCAGCAGCCGATAGGGGCTACACCTTC
CASSLSAADRGYTF
>TRBJ2-2|TRBD1|TRBV12-3/TRBV12-4|many
TGTGCCAGCAGTCGGACAGGGCCGAACACCGGGGAGCTGTTTTTT
CASSRTGPNTGELFF
>TRBJ2-7|TRBD2|TRBV14|few
TGTGCCAGCAGCCCTCGACGACTAGCGGGGATCTCCTACGAGCAGTACTTC
CASSPRRLAGISYEQYF
>TRBJ2-1|TRBD2|TRBV11-2|many
TGTGCCAGCAGCTTGAGGCGGGAGGGAAACAATGAGCAGTTCTTC
CASSLRREGNNEQFF
>TRBJ2-1|TRBD2|TRBV6-2/TRBV6-3|many
TGTGCCAGCAGTTACTCTAGCGGGCCGTGGAATGAGCAGTTCTTC
CASSYSSGPWNEQFF
>TRBJ1-1|-|TRBV7-2|few
TGTGCCAGCAGCCCCGGACTGCAGAACACTGAAGCTTTCTTT
CASSPGLQNTEAFF
>TRBJ2-1|TRBD2|TRBV7-2|many
TGTGCCAGCAGCTTTTCAACTAGCGCCTACAATGAGCAGTTCTTC
CASSFSTSAYNEQFF
>TRBJ2-4|-|TRBV3-1|many
TGTGCCAGCAGCCAAGGAAAGGTCGGTGATCTTGACAAAAACATTCAGTACTTC
CASSQGKVGDLDKNIQYF
>TRBJ2-2|-|TRBV7-6|-
TGTGCCAGCAGCTTACTCCCACGAATCGGGGCCGCGAACACCGGGGAGCTGTTTTTT
CASSLLPRIGAANTGELFF
>TRBJ1-5|-|TRBV28|many
TGTGCCAGCAGGCTGGGGGGCTCAAATTATCAGCCCCAGCATTTT
CASRLGGSNYQPQHF
>TRBJ2-3|-|TRBV20-1|many
TGCAGTGCTAGACCGAGGGCAGATACGCAGTATTTT
CSARPRADTQYF
>TRBJ1-1|TRBD1|TRBV20-1|-
TGCAGTGCTAGAGATCCCGGGACAGGGACGAACACTGAAGCTTTCTTT
CSARDPGTGTNTEAFF
>TRBJ2-5|-|TRBV24-1|-
TGTGCCACCAGTGATCCAGACGGGATCCAAGAGACCCAGTACTTC
CATSDPDGIQETQYF
>TRBJ1-2|TRBD1|TRBV2|many
TGTGCCAGCAGTGAAGCGAGGGGGCTTAGCTATGGCTACACCTTC
CASSEARGLSYGYTF
>TRBJ2-7|-|TRBV7-2|many
TGTGCCAGCAGCCAATGGGCGGGGGCCTCCTACGAGCAGTACTTC
CASSQWAGASYEQYF
>TRBJ2-7|TRBD2|TRBV29-1|many
TGCAGCGTTGATGTGACTAGCGGGAGCGAGCAGTACTTC
CSVDVTSGSEQYF
>TRBJ2-7|TRBD2|TRBV5-5|-
TGTGCCAGCAGCCGCTCTAGACTAGCGGCCGGCGACTACGAGCAGTACTTC
CASSRSRLAAGDYEQYF
>TRBJ2-3|TRBD1|TRBV28|few
TGTGCCAGCGGTGCCCGGACAGGGTGGGGAGGTGATACGCAGTATTTT
CASGARTGWGGDTQYF
>TRBJ2-7|-|TRBV6-2/TRBV6-3|-
TGTGCCAGCAGTTACGAGGGCCCTCCCTATTCGGGCTCCTACGAGCAGTACTTC
CASSYEGPPYSGSYEQYF
>TRBJ2-3|-|TRBV20-1|-
TGCAGTGCTAGAGATAGAGGAAACACAGATACGCAGTATTTT
CSARDRGNTDTQYF
>TRBJ2-3|-|TRBV7-3|many
TGTGCCAGCAGCTTCTCCAGCGGCACAGATACGCAGTATTTT
CASSFSSGTDTQYF